This T cell receptor beta chain was identified in a study of beta chain features in type 1 diabetes. CDR1 is SEHNR and CDR2 is FQNEAQ in the germline V gene (reference sequence). V shed 5 bases and J shed 2 bases, with 16 bases lying between them. This CDR3 comprises 15 residues. All of the isolated RNA was reverse transcribed, so expressed TCRB transcripts were sequenced. The assay was immunoSEQ multiplex PCR, and TCRdb's table has in-frame clones only and misses some. The sample comprises approximately 400,000 clones, roughly 16% of which are singletons, and more than 0.015% rests with the top ten. Study conclusions and caveats: Insertion counts at VDJ junctions were lower in type 1 diabetes patients, who also showed more deletions there. The naive, central memory and Treg TCRB repertoires looked more alike in patients than they did in healthy donors.

This clone was picked up a small number of times. As yet, its antigen is unknown. Source material: naive CD4+ T cells from blood. The chain recombines TRBV7-9 with TRBJ2-7; a possible D gene is TRBD1 (6 bases). This clonotype was obtained from a woman in her late teens or twenties in good health. CDR3: CASSGDRRRTYEQYF. DNA of the CDR3: TGTGCCAGCAGCGGAGACAGGAGACGAACCTACGAGCAGTACTTC.